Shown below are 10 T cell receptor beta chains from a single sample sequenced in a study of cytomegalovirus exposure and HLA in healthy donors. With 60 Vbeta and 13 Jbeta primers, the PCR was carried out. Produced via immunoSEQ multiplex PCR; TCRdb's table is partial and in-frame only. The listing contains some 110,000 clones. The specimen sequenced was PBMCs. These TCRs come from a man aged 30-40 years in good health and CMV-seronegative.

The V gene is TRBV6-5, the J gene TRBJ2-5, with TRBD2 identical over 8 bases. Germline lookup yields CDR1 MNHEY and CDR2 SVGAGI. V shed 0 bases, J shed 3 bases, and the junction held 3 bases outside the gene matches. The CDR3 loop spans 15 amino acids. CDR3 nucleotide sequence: TGTGCCAGCAGTTACTCGTTGGGACTAGAAGAGACCCAGTACTTC. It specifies CASSYSLGLEETQYF.

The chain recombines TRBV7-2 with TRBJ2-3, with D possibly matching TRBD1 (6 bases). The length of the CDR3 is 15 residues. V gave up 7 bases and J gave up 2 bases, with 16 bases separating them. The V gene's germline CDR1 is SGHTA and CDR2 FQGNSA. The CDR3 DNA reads TGTGCCAGCATCACACCAGGGGCAGTCACAGATACGCAGTATTTT. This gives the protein CASITPGAVTDTQYF.

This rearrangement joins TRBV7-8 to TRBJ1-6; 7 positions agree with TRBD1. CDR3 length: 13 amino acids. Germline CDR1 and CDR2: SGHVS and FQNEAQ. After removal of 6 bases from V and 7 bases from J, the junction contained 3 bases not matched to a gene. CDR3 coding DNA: TGTGCCAGCAGGGAGACAGGGAATTCACCCCTCCACTTT. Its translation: CASRETGNSPLHF.

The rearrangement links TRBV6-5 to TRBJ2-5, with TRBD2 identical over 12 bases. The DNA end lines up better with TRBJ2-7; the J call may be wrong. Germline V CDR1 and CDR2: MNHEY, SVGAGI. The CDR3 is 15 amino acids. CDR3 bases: TGTGCCAGCAGCCGACTAGCGGGGGACTCCTACGAGCAGTACTTC. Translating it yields CASSRLAGDSYEQYF.

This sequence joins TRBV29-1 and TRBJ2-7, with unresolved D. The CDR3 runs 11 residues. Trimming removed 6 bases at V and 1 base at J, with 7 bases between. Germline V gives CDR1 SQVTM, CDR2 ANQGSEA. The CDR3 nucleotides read TGCAGCGTCACGACATCCTACGAGCAGTACTTC. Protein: CSVTTSYEQYF.

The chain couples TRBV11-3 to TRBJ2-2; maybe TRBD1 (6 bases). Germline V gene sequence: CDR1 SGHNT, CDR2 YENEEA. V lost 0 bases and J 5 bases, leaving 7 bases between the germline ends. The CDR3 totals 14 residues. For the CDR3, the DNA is TGTGCCAGCAGCTTAGAAGGGGGAACCGGGGAGCTGTTTTTT. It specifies CASSLEGGTGELFF.

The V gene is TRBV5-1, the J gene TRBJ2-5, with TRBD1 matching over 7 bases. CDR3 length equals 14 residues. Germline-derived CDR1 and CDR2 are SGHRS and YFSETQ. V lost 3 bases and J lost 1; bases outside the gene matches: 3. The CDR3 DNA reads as TGCGCCAGCAGCTCCTGGGACAGCCAAGAGACCCAGTACTTC. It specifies CASSSWDSQETQYF.

The CDR3 DNA is TGTGCCAGCAGCCCCCAGGCGGGGGGGGGCGGGGAGCTGTTTTTT. Translating gives CASSPQAGGGGELFF. This chain connects TRBV5-6 to TRBJ2-2, with 9 bases lining up with TRBD2. The CDR3 is 15 amino acids. Germline CDR1 is SGHDT and CDR2 is YYEEEE. With 4 bases clipped from V and 7 bases from J, the junction kept 8 bases outside the gene matches. Combining the CDR3 with reference TRBV5-6 and TRBJ2-2 gives the whole variable domain DAGVTQSPTHLIKTRGQQVTLRCSPKSGHDTVSWYQQALGQGPQFIFQYYEEEERQRGNFPDRFSGHQFPNYSSELNVNALLLGDSALYLCASSPQAGGGGELFFGEGSRLTVL.

The DNA of the CDR3 is TGTGCCAGCAGCTTACTAGGAAGAGGAACTGAAGCTTTCTTT. It yields the protein CASSLLGRGTEAFF. V gene TRBV7-3 combines with J gene TRBJ1-1; the D is unclear. The CDR3 has 14 amino acids. CDR1 is SGHTA and CDR2 is FQGTGA in the germline V gene. The V and J ends lost 2 bases and 5 bases respectively, with 12 bases between them.

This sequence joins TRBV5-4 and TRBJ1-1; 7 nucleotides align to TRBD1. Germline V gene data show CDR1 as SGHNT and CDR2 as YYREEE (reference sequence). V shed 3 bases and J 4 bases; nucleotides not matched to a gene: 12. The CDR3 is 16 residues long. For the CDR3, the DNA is TGTGCCAGCAGCTCCCCGCCGGGACAGCGAACCACTGAAGCTTTCTTT. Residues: CASSSPPGQRTTEAFF.